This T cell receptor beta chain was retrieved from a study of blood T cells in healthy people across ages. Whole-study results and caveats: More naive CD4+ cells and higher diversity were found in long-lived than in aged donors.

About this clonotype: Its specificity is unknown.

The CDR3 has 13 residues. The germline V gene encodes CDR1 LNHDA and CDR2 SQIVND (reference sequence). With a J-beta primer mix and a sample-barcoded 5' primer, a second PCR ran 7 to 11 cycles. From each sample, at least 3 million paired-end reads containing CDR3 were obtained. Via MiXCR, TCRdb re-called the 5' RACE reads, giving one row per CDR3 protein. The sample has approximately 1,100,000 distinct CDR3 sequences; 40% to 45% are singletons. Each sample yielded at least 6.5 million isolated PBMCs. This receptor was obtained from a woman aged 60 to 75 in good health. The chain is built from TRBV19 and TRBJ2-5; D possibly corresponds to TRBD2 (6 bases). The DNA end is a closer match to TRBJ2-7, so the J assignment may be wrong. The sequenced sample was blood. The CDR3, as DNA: TGTGCCAGCGGGACGCCCGGGGGCTACGAGCAGTACTTC. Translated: CASGTPGGYEQYF.